This entry lists 27 T cell receptor beta chains sequenced from one sample in a study of T cell responses to AZD1222 COVID-19 vaccine (dated by TCRdb to the early 2020s). The protocol used for the library was the immunoSEQ multiplex PCR assay. TCRdb provides this immuneACCESS table in a form limited to in-frame rearrangements. Some clones are lacking; in checked studies, under half of them reflect an unresolved V gene, and why the rest are absent is not known. The sample profile shows roughly 140,000 clones; roughly nine tenths of them were found once. 5.5% to 8% of the sample is in the top ten clones. The time point label of this sample denotes: sample from adult after SARS-CoV-2 infection, after symptom onset. The sample was peripheral blood, taken after recovery from COVID-19. These receptors were taken from an adult who had recovered from COVID-19.

The chain is built from TRBV6-5 and TRBJ2-3, with D perhaps TRBD1 (6 bases). Trimming left V 5 bases short and J 0 bases short, with 9 bases between. Germline V gene data show CDR1 as MNHEY and CDR2 as SVGAGI. The CDR3 is made up of 14 amino acids. The CDR3 region is CASSQGQSTDTQYF. The CDR3 coding sequence is TGTGCCAGCAGTCAGGGGCAGAGCACAGATACGCAGTATTTT.

This chain uses TRBV6-9 with TRBJ1-1; TRBD1 matches at 7 bases. After removal of 4 bases from V and 2 bases from J, the junction contained 7 bases not matched to a gene. Germline CDR1 MNHGY, CDR2 SVAAGI. This CDR3 region has 15 residues. The CDR3 here is CASSWSQGSNTEAFF. The CDR3 region has the DNA TGTGCCAGCAGTTGGTCACAGGGGAGCAACACTGAAGCTTTCTTT.

V and J are TRBV6-2 or TRBV6-3 and TRBJ1-5; D call uncertain. Germline CDR1 reads MNHEY; CDR2 reads SVGEGT. Between the trimmed V and J ends, which lost 6 bases and 0 bases, there was a span of 21 bases. This CDR3 contains 18 residues. As DNA, the CDR3 is TGTGCCAGCAGCCCCCGGACGGTTCGCAGACGTAGCAATCAGCCCCAGCATTTT. This encodes CASSPRTVRRRSNQPQHF.

This clone was found once. The V call is TRBV2, the J call TRBJ2-7; 12 nucleotides match TRBD2. Trimming at V came to 6 bases and at J to 7 bases, leaving 10 bases not matched to a gene. The CDR3 is 15 amino acids. The germline gives CDR1 SNHLY, CDR2 FYNNEI. In DNA form, the CDR3 reads TGTGCCAGCAGGGCCAGACTAGCGGGAGACGGAGAGCAGTACTTC. Protein sequence: CASRARLAGDGEQYF.

This clone was observed once. The chain is built from TRBV4-1 and TRBJ2-3; 7 bases are a match to TRBD2. This CDR3 comprises 15 residues. In germline, CDR1 is MGHRA, CDR2 YSYEKL. With 1 base clipped from V and 5 bases from J, the junction kept 6 bases outside the gene matches. CDR3 bases: TGCGCCAGCAGCCAAGCCGGGACTAATCAAGATACGCAGTATTTT. This encodes CASSQAGTNQDTQYF.

This chain uses TRBV29-1 with TRBJ1-2; the D is unclear. Trimming cost V 1 base and J 6 bases, with 6 bases left between them. In germline, CDR1 is SQVTM, CDR2 ANQGSEA. This CDR3 contains 11 residues. CDR3 DNA: TGCAGCGTTGAAGTCCCCAATGGCTACACCTTC. Translation: CSVEVPNGYTF.

The rearrangement joins TRBV9 to TRBJ1-3; TRBD1 aligns across 7 bases. There are 18 residues in the CDR3. Germline trimming cut 0 bases from V and 0 bases from J; bases unmatched to any gene: 9. Germline CDR1 reads SGDLS; CDR2 reads YYNGEE. CDR3 sequence reads: CASSVVGQSPGSGNTIYF. In DNA, the CDR3 is TGTGCCAGCAGCGTAGTGGGACAGAGCCCGGGCTCTGGAAACACCATATATTTT.

This rearrangement joins TRBV28 to TRBJ1-5; D is possibly TRBD1 (6 bases). Trimming left V 3 bases short and J 2 bases short, with 11 bases between. In germline, CDR1 is MDHEN, CDR2 SYDVKM. The CDR3 runs 15 residues. The CDR3 spells CASSFGGEGNQPQHF. In nucleotides, the CDR3 is TGTGCCAGCAGTTTTGGGGGCGAGGGCAATCAGCCCCAGCATTTT.

The chain employs TRBV7-3 and TRBJ2-5; 10 bases match TRBD2. CDR3 size: 18 residues. The J segment lost 4 bases and the V segment lost 5 bases, leaving 16 bases of the junction unmatched. The germline V gene encodes CDR1 SGHTA and CDR2 FQGTGA. For the CDR3, the DNA is TGTGCCAGCAGCCCGAGGGGGCTAGCGGGAGCGGGGGGAGAGACCCAGTACTTC. This translates into CASSPRGLAGAGGETQYF.

The genes are TRBV28 and TRBJ2-7; D uncertain. Germline CDR1 MDHEN, CDR2 SYDVKM. Trimming removed 1 base from V and 6 bases from J, with 10 bases in between. CDR3 length: 13 amino acids. The CDR3 sequence: CASSLYSSPEQYF. The CDR3 nucleotides read TGTGCCAGCAGTTTATACAGTTCGCCCGAGCAGTACTTC.

In this sample, this clone turned up a few times. This chain joins TRBV2 and TRBJ1-2, with a weak D call TRBD1 (5 bases). There are 15 residues in the CDR3. V lost 6 bases and J lost 0, with 14 bases in between. Germline V gene data show CDR1 as SNHLY and CDR2 as FYNNEI. CDR3 nucleotide sequence: TGTGCCAGCAGCCGGGGAGGGACCACTAACTATGGCTACACCTTC. It yields the protein CASSRGGTTNYGYTF.

There are a few counts of this clone. The chain couples TRBV25-1 to TRBJ1-1; 7 nucleotides agree with TRBD1. V shed 4 bases, J shed 5 bases, and the junction held 4 bases outside the gene matches. The CDR3 loop spans 13 amino acids. From germline, CDR1 is MGHDK and CDR2 SYGVNS. The CDR3 loop reads CASSGIQGTEAFF. The CDR3 region has the DNA TGTGCCAGCAGTGGAATACAGGGGACTGAAGCTTTCTTT.

J is TRBJ2-6 and V is TRBV5-1, with TRBD1 identical over 9 bases. This CDR3 contains 20 residues. Germline CDR1 and CDR2: SGHRS and YFSETQ. Trimming at V came to 0 bases and at J to 1 base, leaving 11 bases not matched to a gene. CDR3 nucleotides: TGCGCCAGCAGCTTGGTATTTACAGGGGGCGTGAGTTCTGGGGCCAACGTCCTGACTTTC. This translates into CASSLVFTGGVSSGANVLTF.

This clone was picked up one time. This chain uses TRBV9 with TRBJ1-4; no reliable D call. Between the trimmed V and J ends, which lost 0 bases and 8 bases, there was a span of 14 bases. Per the germline V gene, CDR1 is SGDLS and CDR2 is YYNGEE. This CDR3 comprises 15 residues. The CDR3 sequence: CASSVASGSEEKLFF. In nucleotides, the CDR3 is TGTGCCAGCAGCGTAGCTTCCGGGTCTGAAGAAAAACTGTTTTTT.

This chain links TRBV7-9 with TRBJ1-3; TRBD1 matches 9 bases. The germline V gene encodes CDR1 SEHNR and CDR2 FQNEAQ (reference sequence). The CDR3 consists of 19 residues. J lost 3 bases, V lost 5 bases, and 17 bases had no gene match. CDR3 nucleotides: TGTGCCAGCAGCGGGACAGGGTGGCCCCCTTTGCAGGGTGGAAACACCATATATTTT. It encodes CASSGTGWPPLQGGNTIYF.

V is TRBV19 and J is TRBJ2-5, with a tentative D call TRBD1 (6 bases). Germline CDR1 and CDR2: LNHDA and SQIVND (reference sequence). V was trimmed by 6 bases and J by 5 bases, leaving 13 bases between them. The CDR3 runs 13 residues. This CDR3 is CASSHSQGETQYF. CDR3 DNA sequence: TGTGCCAGTAGCCACTCCCAGGGGGAGACCCAGTACTTC.

The chain uses TRBV18 and TRBJ1-2, with a possible D match to TRBD1 (6 bases). CDR1 is KGHSH and CDR2 is LQKENI in the germline V gene. Trimming took 3 bases from V and 8 from J, leaving 19 bases between them. This CDR3 is built from 15 residues. The CDR3 here is CASSPSAQQGRGYTF. DNA for the CDR3: TGTGCCAGCTCACCTAGTGCCCAACAGGGCCGGGGCTACACCTTC.

This clone was recorded a few times. The gene calls are TRBV6-1 and TRBJ1-1; 7 bases agree with TRBD1. The CDR3 runs to 14 residues. V lost 3 bases to trimming and J lost 0 bases; unmatched junction nucleotides: 1. Germline CDR1 is MNHNS and CDR2 is SASEGT. The CDR3 loop reads CASSDGQVNTEAFF. DNA for the CDR3: TGTGCCAGCAGTGACGGACAGGTGAACACTGAAGCTTTCTTT.

The V call is TRBV2, the J call TRBJ1-2; possibly TRBD1 for D (5 bases). The CDR3 has 15 amino acids. The germline CDR1 and CDR2 sequences are SNHLY and FYNNEI. V lost 8 bases and J lost 0, with 16 bases in between. The DNA for the CDR3 is TGTGCCAGCGTCCCCGACAGCTCCTCTAACTATGGCTACACCTTC. Its translation: CASVPDSSSNYGYTF.

V gene TRBV3-1 (or the pseudogene TRBV3-2) combines with J gene TRBJ2-1; D ambiguous. CDR3 length: 13 residues. Germline CDR1 and CDR2: LGHDT and YNNKEL (reference sequence). Trimming left V 3 bases short and J 8 bases short, with 11 bases between. The CDR3 loop reads CASSHSQNYEQFF. CDR3 DNA: TGTGCCAGCAGCCACAGCCAGAACTATGAGCAGTTCTTC.

The genes are TRBV7-3 and TRBJ2-7, with TRBD1 matching over 9 bases. Germline CDR1 SGHTA, CDR2 FQGTGA. The CDR3 has 15 amino acids. The J segment lost 4 bases and the V segment lost 0 bases, leaving 4 bases of the junction unmatched. The CDR3 DNA is TGTGCCAGCAGCTTAACAACAGGGGGCCAGTACGAGCAGTACTTC. Its protein product is CASSLTTGGQYEQYF.

The table lists this clone with a few counts. The genes are TRBV28 and TRBJ2-7, with D unresolved. The V end was cut by 6 bases, the J end by 7 bases, with 22 bases between. Per germline, CDR1 MDHEN and CDR2 SYDVKM. This CDR3 region has 15 residues. In nucleotides, the CDR3 is TGTGCCAGCAGGCCACAGAGGCTAGTATATAGGGAGCAGTACTTC. Translated: CASRPQRLVYREQYF.

The chain carries TRBV5-1 and TRBJ2-5; D might be TRBD2 (6 bases). The CDR3 runs to 14 residues. V lost 4 bases to trimming and J lost 4 bases, with 14 bases between them. Germline CDR1 reads SGHRS; CDR2 reads YFSETQ. As DNA, the CDR3 is TGCGCCAGCAGCCGGGATGCGGAGGGAGAGACCCAGTACTTC. Its protein is CASSRDAEGETQYF.

This clone was seen a handful of times. The chain employs TRBV4-2 and TRBJ1-1; D not resolved. With 0 bases removed from V and 5 bases from J, the gap between germline ends came to 10 bases. Germline V gives CDR1 LGHNA, CDR2 YNFKEQ. This CDR3 spans 14 amino acids. This CDR3 reads CASSQEEGGTEAFF. The CDR3 DNA sequence: TGTGCCAGCAGCCAAGAGGAGGGTGGGACTGAAGCTTTCTTT.

The chain combines TRBV6-1 with TRBJ1-3; 7 bases match TRBD1. Unmatched junction bases numbered 6, after V lost 4 bases and J lost 0 bases. Per germline, CDR1 MNHNS and CDR2 SASEGT. CDR3 length: 16 amino acids. The CDR3 reads CASSVGQASSGNTIYF. In DNA, the CDR3 is TGTGCCAGCAGTGTCGGACAGGCGAGCTCTGGAAACACCATATATTTT.

The chain recombines TRBV7-9 with TRBJ2-7, with a tentative D call TRBD2 (7 bases). Trimming pared 3 bases from V and 4 bases from J, leaving 19 bases between. The CDR3 is 16 amino acids. Germline V lookup: CDR1 SEHNR, CDR2 FQNEAQ (reference sequence). The CDR3 coding sequence is TGTGCCAGCAGCTTGGGAGGGGGGGCGAGGAGGTACGAGCAGTACTTC. Its protein product is CASSLGGGARRYEQYF.

V gene TRBV14 combines with J gene TRBJ2-3, with TRBD2 matching over 9 bases. Germline V CDR1 and CDR2: SGHDN, FVKESK. The ends lost 4 bases at V and 0 bases at J; junction bases unmatched: 2. The CDR3 runs to 15 residues. The CDR3 DNA reads TGTGCCAGCAGCCGAACTAGCGGGAGCACAGATACGCAGTATTTT. Amino acids: CASSRTSGSTDTQYF.